This T cell receptor beta chain was documented in a study of vaccination and CD4 T cells after COVID-19. Across the whole study: Comprising six males and four females, the convalescent participants counted two Hispanic individuals among them. Study conclusions and caveats: Clonotypes reactive to SARS-CoV-2 had a median that went up from 21 to 38, but not significantly.

The Oncomine TCR Beta short-read assay sequenced DNA from cultured CD4+ T cells. MiXCR was run by TCRdb on the PCR reads, yielding one entry per CDR3 protein. The sample has some 25,000 distinct CDR3 sequences; 25% to 30% are singletons. The CDR3 is 15 amino acids. V lost 5 bases, J lost 4 bases, and 9 bases stayed unmatched. Looked up from germline, CDR1 is SEHNR and CDR2 is FQNEAQ (reference sequence). Worth noting for this clonotype: Its specificity is not known.

Time point: late sampling 161 to 241 days after vaccination in a few convalescent patients. Treatment indicated: approximately nine-day PBMC culture with coronavirus spike peptide pools or control peptides (ViraFEST assay). Spanning March to December 2020, the positive PCR dates came before US Alpha, Beta and Delta variants. This chain links TRBV7-9 with TRBJ1-2, with 8 bases lining up with TRBD1. The clonotype was recovered from a human donor who had recovered from COVID-19. This specimen was CD4+ T cells from blood, cultured in vitro, taken about 7 months after SARS-CoV-2 vaccination. CDR3 sequence reads: CASSHGQGASYGYTF. CDR3 bases: TGTGCCAGCAGCCACGGACAGGGAGCTAGCTATGGCTACACCTTC.